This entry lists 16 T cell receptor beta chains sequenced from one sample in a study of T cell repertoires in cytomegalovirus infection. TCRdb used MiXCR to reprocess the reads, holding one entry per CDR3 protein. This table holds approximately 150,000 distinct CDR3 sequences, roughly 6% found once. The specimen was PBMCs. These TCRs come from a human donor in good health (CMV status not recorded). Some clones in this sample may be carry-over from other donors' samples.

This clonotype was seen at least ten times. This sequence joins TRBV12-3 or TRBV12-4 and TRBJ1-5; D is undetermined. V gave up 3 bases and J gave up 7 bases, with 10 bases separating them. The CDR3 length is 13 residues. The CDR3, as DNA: TGTGCCAGCAGTTTGGGCAGAAACCAGCCCCAGCATTTT. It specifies CASSLGRNQPQHF.

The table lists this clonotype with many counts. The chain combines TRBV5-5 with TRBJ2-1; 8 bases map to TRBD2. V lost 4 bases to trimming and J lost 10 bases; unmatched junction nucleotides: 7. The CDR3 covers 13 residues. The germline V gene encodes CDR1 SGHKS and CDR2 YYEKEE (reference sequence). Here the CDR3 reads CASSPRTSREQFF. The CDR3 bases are TGTGCCAGCAGCCCGCGGACTAGCAGGGAGCAGTTCTTC.

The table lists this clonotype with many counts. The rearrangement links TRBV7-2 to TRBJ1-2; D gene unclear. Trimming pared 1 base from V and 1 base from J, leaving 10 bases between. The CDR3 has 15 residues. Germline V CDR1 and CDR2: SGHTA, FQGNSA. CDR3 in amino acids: CASSLVLQVNYGYTF. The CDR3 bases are TGTGCCAGCAGCTTAGTCCTGCAGGTTAACTATGGCTACACCTTC.

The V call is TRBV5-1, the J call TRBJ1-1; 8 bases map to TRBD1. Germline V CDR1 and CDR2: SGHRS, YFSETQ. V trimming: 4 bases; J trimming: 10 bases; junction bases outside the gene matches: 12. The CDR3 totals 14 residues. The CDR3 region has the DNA TGCGCCAGCAGCGTTCCAGGACAGGGACATGGAGCTTTCTTT. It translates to CASSVPGQGHGAFF.

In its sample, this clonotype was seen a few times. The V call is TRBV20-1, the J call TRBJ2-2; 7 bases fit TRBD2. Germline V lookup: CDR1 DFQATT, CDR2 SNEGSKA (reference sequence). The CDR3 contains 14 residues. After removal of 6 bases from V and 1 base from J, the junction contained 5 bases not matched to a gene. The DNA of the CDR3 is TGCAGTGCGACGGTAGCGGGGAACACCGGGGAGCTGTTTTTT. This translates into CSATVAGNTGELFF.

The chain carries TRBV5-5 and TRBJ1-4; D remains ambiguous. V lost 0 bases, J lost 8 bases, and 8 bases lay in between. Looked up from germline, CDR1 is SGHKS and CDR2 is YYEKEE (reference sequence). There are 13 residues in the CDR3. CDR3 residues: CASSLAPPEKLFF. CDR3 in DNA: TGTGCCAGCAGCTTGGCCCCCCCCGAAAAACTGTTTTTT.

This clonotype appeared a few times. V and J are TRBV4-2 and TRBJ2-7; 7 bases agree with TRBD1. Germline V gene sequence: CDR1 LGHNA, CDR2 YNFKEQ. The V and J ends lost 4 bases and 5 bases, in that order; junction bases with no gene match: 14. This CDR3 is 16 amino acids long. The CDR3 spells CASSPSHGQALHEQYF. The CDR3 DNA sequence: TGTGCCAGCAGCCCCAGCCATGGACAGGCACTACACGAGCAGTACTTC.

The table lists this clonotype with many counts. The CDR3 DNA follows: TGTGCCAGCAGCTTAGACGGGGGCGGCAATCAGCCCCAGCATTTT. Translating gives CASSLDGGGNQPQHF. This chain uses TRBV7-2 with TRBJ1-5; D is possibly TRBD1 (6 bases). The CDR3 length is 15 residues. V was shortened by 1 base and J by 2 bases, with 9 bases between the two germline ends. Germline CDR1 SGHTA, CDR2 FQGNSA.

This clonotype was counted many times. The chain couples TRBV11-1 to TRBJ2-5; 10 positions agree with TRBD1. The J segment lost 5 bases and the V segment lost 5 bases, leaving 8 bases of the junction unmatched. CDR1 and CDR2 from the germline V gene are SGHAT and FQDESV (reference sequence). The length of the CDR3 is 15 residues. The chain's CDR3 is CASSIRTGGRETQYF. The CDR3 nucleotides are TGTGCCAGCAGCATCCGGACAGGGGGTCGGGAGACCCAGTACTTC.

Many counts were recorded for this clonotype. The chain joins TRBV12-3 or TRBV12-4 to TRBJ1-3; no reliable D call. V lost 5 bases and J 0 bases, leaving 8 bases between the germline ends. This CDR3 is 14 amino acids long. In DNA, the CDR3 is TGTGCCAGCAGTCCCCGGAGCTCTGGAAACACCATATATTTT. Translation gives CASSPRSSGNTIYF.

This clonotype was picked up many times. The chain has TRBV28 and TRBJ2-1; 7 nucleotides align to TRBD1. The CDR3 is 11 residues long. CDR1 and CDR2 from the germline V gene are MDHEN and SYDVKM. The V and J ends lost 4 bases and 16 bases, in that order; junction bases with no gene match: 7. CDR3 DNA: TGTGCCAGCAGTTCGACCGGGACAGCTTTCTTC. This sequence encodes CASSSTGTAFF.

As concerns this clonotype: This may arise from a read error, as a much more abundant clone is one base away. In DNA form, the CDR3 reads TGTGCCAGCAACTCAAGGCAGGGGTATCCAAGGGATGAGCAGTTCTTC. Translated: CASNSRQGYPRDEQFF. The chain has TRBV5-6 and TRBJ2-1; tentative D call: TRBD1 (6 bases). The V and J ends lost 6 bases and 8 bases respectively, with 24 bases between them. The CDR3 has 16 amino acids. In germline, CDR1 is SGHDT, CDR2 YYEEEE. Looking up the rest from reference TRBV5-6 and TRBJ2-1 gives the full variable domain: DAGVTQSPTHLIKTRGQQVTLRCSPKSGHDTVSWYQQALGQGPQFIFQYYEEEERQRGNFPDRFSGHQFPNYSSELNVNALLLGDSALYLCASNSRQGYPRDEQFFGPGTRLTVL.

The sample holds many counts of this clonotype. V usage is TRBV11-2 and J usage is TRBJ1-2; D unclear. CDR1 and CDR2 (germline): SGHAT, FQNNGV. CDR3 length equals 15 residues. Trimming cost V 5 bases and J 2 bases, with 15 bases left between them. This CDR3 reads CASSRFSFRNYGYTF. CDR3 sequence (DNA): TGTGCCAGCAGCCGATTCTCTTTCCGAAACTATGGCTACACCTTC.

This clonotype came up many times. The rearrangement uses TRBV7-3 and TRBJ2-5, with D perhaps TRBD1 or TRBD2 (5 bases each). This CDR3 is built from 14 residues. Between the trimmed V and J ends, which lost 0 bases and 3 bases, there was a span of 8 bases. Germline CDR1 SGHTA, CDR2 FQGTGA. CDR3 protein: CASSLTGPKETQYF. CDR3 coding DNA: TGTGCCAGCAGCTTAACGGGACCCAAAGAGACCCAGTACTTC. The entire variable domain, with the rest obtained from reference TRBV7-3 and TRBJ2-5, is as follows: GAGVSQTPSNKVTEKGKYVELRCDPISGHTALYWYRQSLGQGPEFLIYFQGTGAADDSGLPNDRFFAVRPEGSVSTLKIQRTERGDSAVYLCASSLTGPKETQYFGPGTRLLVL.

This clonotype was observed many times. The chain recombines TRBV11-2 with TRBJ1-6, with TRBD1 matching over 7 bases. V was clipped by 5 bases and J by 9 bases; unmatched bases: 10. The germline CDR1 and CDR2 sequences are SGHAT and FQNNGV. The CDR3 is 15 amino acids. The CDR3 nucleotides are TGTGCCAGCAGCACCCAGACAGGGTACGGTTCACCCCTCCACTTT. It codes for CASSTQTGYGSPLHF.

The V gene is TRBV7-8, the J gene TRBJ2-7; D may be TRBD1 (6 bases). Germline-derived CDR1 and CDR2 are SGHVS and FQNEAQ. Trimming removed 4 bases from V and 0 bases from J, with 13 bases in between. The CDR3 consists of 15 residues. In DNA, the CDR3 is TGTGCCAGCAGCTCGAGACGGGGACACTCCTACGAGCAGTACTTC. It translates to CASSSRRGHSYEQYF.